What follows is one TCR beta chain and its context. What it recognizes is unknown. The sorting of naive CD8 T cells used the CD8+CD4-CCR7+CD45RA+ phenotype. The data derive from a study of molecular identifiers for immune sequencing clone quantification. Study-wide results and caveats: More than 97% of effector molecules, versus under 1% of naive-cell molecules, belonged to clones above 20 RNA copies.

TCRdb re-derived calls from the PCR reads in MiXCR, one entry per CDR3 protein. The top ten hold about 0.8% of the sample, which has about half a million distinct CDR3 sequences, 20% to 25% seen once. The trim removed 4 bases at V and 2 bases at J, leaving 11 bases unmatched. Germline CDR1 reads MNHEY; CDR2 reads SMNVEV (reference sequence). There are 17 residues in the CDR3. The sequencing input was naive CD8+ T cells from blood, with Jurkat cell RNA spiked in. Subset: FACS-sorted CD8+CD4-CCR7+CD45RA+ naive T cells. This chain links TRBV27 with TRBJ2-3; 8 bases agree with TRBD1. The receptor's source is a human donor in good health. Some libraries in this study had Jurkat cell RNA spiked in. The CDR3 sequence is CASSSYTGTGITDTQYF. The CDR3 nucleotides read TGTGCCAGCAGTTCTTACACCGGGACAGGTATCACAGATACGCAGTATTTT.